The T cell receptor beta chain described here comes from a study of OX40 agonist ivuxolimab in advanced cancers. Study as a whole: Subjects had a mean age of approximately 60 years, with a range of roughly 23 to 79; more than 70% were male. Findings of the study overall: Expanded clones were, on average, more numerous in CD8+ T cells than in CD4+.

Profiling relied on immunoSEQ multiplex PCR, and the TCRdb table lists in-frame clones only, not all of them. The sample includes tens of thousands of clones, more than 85% seen only once; the top ten take 3.4%. Points on this clone: Its specificity is unknown.

Germline CDR1 reads LGHNT; CDR2 reads FRNRAP. CDR3 length: 15 amino acids. V dropped 3 bases and J dropped 5 bases, with 14 bases sitting between them. This TCR came from an adult with an advanced solid tumor such as melanoma, head and neck, liver or kidney cancer. The sample in question was CD4+ or CD8+ T cells sorted from blood, obtained in a trial of the OX40 agonist ivuxolimab. The chain recombines TRBV12-5 with TRBJ1-5; D ambiguous. In nucleotides, the CDR3 is TGTGCTAGTGGTTTAATGGTTGAGGTAGATCAGCCCCAGCATTTT. Its protein product is CASGLMVEVDQPQHF.